Presented here are 20 T cell receptor beta chains from one specimen sequenced in a study of T cell responses to AZD1222 COVID-19 vaccine. Some clones are missing from TCRdb's copy, which holds only in-frame ones; the method was immunoSEQ multiplex PCR. The sample lists more than 85,000 clones; roughly 90% were seen once. Here the sequenced sample was peripheral blood, taken on day 0 of AZD1222 vaccination. The source is an adult in good health.

This clone has more than one count but fewer than ten. The J gene is TRBJ1-5, the V gene TRBV28, with D perhaps matching TRBD1 (5 bases). Germline assignment: CDR1 MDHEN and CDR2 SYDVKM. The CDR3 spans 14 residues. V lost 7 bases to trimming and J lost 3 bases, with 13 bases between them. The CDR3 loop reads CASNEGDINQPQHF. The DNA of the CDR3 is TGTGCCAGCAATGAAGGGGATATCAATCAGCCCCAGCATTTT.

This sequence joins TRBV19 and TRBJ2-4; D is undetermined. The V and J ends lost 5 bases and 0 bases respectively, with 17 bases between them. Germline loops: CDR1 LNHDA, CDR2 SQIVND (reference sequence). This CDR3 spans 17 amino acids. CDR3 bases: TGTGCCAGTAGTCTCTCCAGGATGGGGTTAGCCAAAAACATTCAGTACTTC. Protein product: CASSLSRMGLAKNIQYF.

The chain has TRBV10-3 and TRBJ2-6, with 10 nucleotides matching TRBD2. Trimming cost V 5 bases and J 0 bases; bases outside gene matches: 10. The CDR3 consists of 19 residues. Germline V gene data show CDR1 as ENHRY and CDR2 as SYGVKD. This CDR3 is CAISTSASGSSSGANVLTF. The CDR3 DNA sequence: TGTGCCATCAGTACCTCGGCTAGCGGGAGCTCCTCTGGGGCCAACGTCCTGACTTTC.

This chain uses TRBV11-1 with TRBJ2-7; tentative D call: TRBD2 (6 bases). Germline V lookup: CDR1 SGHAT, CDR2 FQDESV (reference sequence). The V and J ends lost 5 bases and 4 bases respectively, with 12 bases between them. The length of the CDR3 is 13 residues. The CDR3 sequence is CASSPGLLYEQYV. The CDR3, as DNA: TGTGCCAGCAGCCCGGGACTCCTTTACGAGCAGTACGTC.

The chain couples TRBV15 to TRBJ1-1; D not resolved. Germline CDR1 is LNHNV and CDR2 is YYDKDF (reference sequence). The ends were cut back, 1 base at V and 0 bases at J, with 6 bases in the middle. This CDR3 spans 14 amino acids. The CDR3 is CATSRGGVNTEAFF. Here the CDR3 DNA reads TGTGCCACCAGCAGAGGAGGAGTGAACACTGAAGCTTTCTTT.

The V call is TRBV7-2, the J call TRBJ1-1, with D hard to call. V gave up 0 bases and J gave up 0 bases, with 11 bases separating them. CDR3 length equals 16 residues. The V gene's germline CDR1 is SGHTA and CDR2 FQGNSA. The CDR3 bases are TGTGCCAGCAGCTTAGCAGGGATCAGATTGAACACTGAAGCTTTCTTT. It yields the protein CASSLAGIRLNTEAFF.

V usage is TRBV28 and J usage is TRBJ1-6; 7 positions match TRBD1. With 6 bases clipped from V and 10 bases from J, the junction kept 12 bases outside the gene matches. The CDR3 sequence is 15 residues long. The germline CDR1 and CDR2 sequences are MDHEN and SYDVKM. DNA for the CDR3: TGTGCCAGCAGCCTCGTACAGGGGTCTGGGTCACCCCTCCACTTT. Amino acid sequence: CASSLVQGSGSPLHF.

This clone showed up just once. The chain joins TRBV5-1 to TRBJ2-1; D is unresolved. From germline, CDR1 is SGHRS and CDR2 YFSETQ. This CDR3 is built from 14 residues. V was clipped by 4 bases and J by 6 bases, with 14 bases between them. DNA of the CDR3: TGCGCCAGCAGCGTTGGACCAGCCGGCAATGAGCAGTTCTTC. Translating gives CASSVGPAGNEQFF.

The rearrangement uses TRBV29-1 and TRBJ1-2; possible D gene TRBD1, 5 bases. Trimming pared 1 base from V and 4 bases from J, leaving 10 bases between. This CDR3 comprises 13 residues. Germline V lookup: CDR1 SQVTM, CDR2 ANQGSEA. This CDR3 is CSVEGGQSYGYTF. Here the CDR3 DNA reads TGCAGCGTTGAAGGGGGCCAGAGCTATGGCTACACCTTC.

The chain has TRBV5-1 and TRBJ1-1; the D gene is possibly TRBD1 (5 bases). This CDR3 region has 16 residues. Germline CDR1 reads SGHRS; CDR2 reads YFSETQ. Trimming pared 4 bases from V and 1 base from J, leaving 17 bases between. The CDR3 sequence is CASSQTVAMANTEAFF. Written as DNA, the CDR3 is TGCGCCAGCAGCCAGACAGTGGCAATGGCGAACACTGAAGCTTTCTTT.

This CDR3 reads CASTSGGQVYEQYF. The CDR3 region has the DNA TGTGCCAGCACCTCCGGGGGACAGGTCTACGAGCAGTACTTC. This sequence joins TRBV6-6 and TRBJ2-7; 8 nucleotides line up with TRBD1. V shed 7 bases, J shed 3 bases, and the junction held 8 bases outside the gene matches. Germline CDR1 and CDR2: MNHNY and SVGAGI (reference sequence). The CDR3 has 14 amino acids.

This clone was observed a few times. This chain links TRBV12-3 or TRBV12-4 with TRBJ1-4, with TRBD1 matching over 7 bases. The length of the CDR3 is 13 residues. J lost 4 bases, V lost 10 bases, and 6 bases had no gene match. This chain's CDR3 is CATRGQLNEKLFF. In DNA, the CDR3 is TGTGCCACCAGGGGACAGCTTAATGAAAAACTGTTTTTT.

The chain carries TRBV28 and TRBJ2-1; no reliable D call. The CDR3 is 11 amino acids. CDR1 MDHEN and CDR2 SYDVKM come from the germline V gene. V lost 5 bases and J 7 bases, leaving 6 bases between the germline ends. The CDR3: CASSPYNEQFF. The CDR3, as DNA: TGTGCCAGCAGTCCTTATAATGAGCAGTTCTTC.

This clone was picked up a small number of times. The gene calls are TRBV11-2 and TRBJ1-3; D is perhaps TRBD1 (6 bases). Germline V gene lookup returns CDR1 SGHAT and CDR2 FQNNGV. The CDR3 extends over 15 amino acids. Trimming removed 4 bases from V and 0 bases from J, with 10 bases in between. CDR3 residues: CASSSGQHSGNTIYF. CDR3 DNA: TGTGCCAGCAGCTCCGGACAGCACTCTGGAAACACCATATATTTT.

J is TRBJ1-6 and V is TRBV11-2; possibly TRBD1 for D (6 bases). CDR1 and CDR2 (germline): SGHAT, FQNNGV. The CDR3 has 14 residues. Trimming stripped 3 bases from V and 10 bases from J, with 13 bases between. This CDR3 reads CASSFQGRRSPLHF. DNA for the CDR3: TGTGCCAGCAGCTTTCAGGGGCGGCGGTCACCCCTCCACTTT.

The chain carries TRBV7-3 and TRBJ2-1; 9 bases are a match to TRBD2. The CDR3 has 15 amino acids. The J segment lost 8 bases and the V segment lost 2 bases, leaving 7 bases of the junction unmatched. Looked up from germline, CDR1 is SGHTA and CDR2 is FQGTGA. CDR3 amino acids: CASSLGRGGAHEQFF. CDR3 DNA sequence: TGTGCCAGCAGCTTAGGGCGCGGGGGGGCCCATGAGCAGTTCTTC.

The rearrangement joins TRBV5-5 to TRBJ1-1; D is possibly TRBD1 (6 bases). Germline CDR1 is SGHKS and CDR2 is YYEKEE (reference sequence). CDR3 size: 14 residues. Trimming pared 4 bases from V and 3 bases from J, leaving 13 bases between. This CDR3 is CASSPRGGDTEAFF. CDR3 DNA: TGTGCCAGCAGCCCTCGGGGGGGCGACACTGAAGCTTTCTTT.

The chain links TRBV5-4 to TRBJ2-7; D not resolved. Germline-derived CDR1 and CDR2 are SGHNT and YYREEE (reference sequence). V gave up 4 bases and J gave up 0 bases, with 14 bases separating them. The CDR3 totals 15 residues. Written as DNA, the CDR3 is TGTGCCAGCAGCCTAACAGTCCAGAACTCCTACGAGCAGTACTTC. This encodes CASSLTVQNSYEQYF. Drawing the rest from reference TRBV5-4 and TRBJ2-7, the complete variable domain is ETGVTQSPTHLIKTRGQQVTLRCSSQSGHNTVSWYQQALGQGPQFIFQYYREEENGRGNFPPRFSGLQFPNYSSELNVNALELDDSALYLCASSLTVQNSYEQYFGPGTRLTVT.

The CDR3 loop is CASRASGTAVLYGYTF. CDR3 DNA: TGTGCCAGCAGAGCTTCGGGGACAGCGGTCCTCTATGGCTACACCTTC. This sequence joins TRBV27 and TRBJ1-2; 7 bases align to TRBD1. CDR1 is MNHEY and CDR2 is SMNVEV in the germline V gene (reference sequence). There are 16 residues in the CDR3. V lost 6 bases and J lost 4; bases outside the gene matches: 14.

V and J are TRBV11-3 and TRBJ2-7, with D possibly being TRBD2 (5 bases). The V gene lost 1 base and the J gene lost 7 bases, with 11 bases spanning the gap. CDR1 is SGHNT, CDR2 YENEEA, per germline. The length of the CDR3 is 13 residues. CDR3 in DNA: TGTGCCAGCAGCTTAGGAGCTCGAGGGGAGCAGTACTTC. This sequence encodes CASSLGARGEQYF.